This T cell receptor beta chain was obtained from a study of HIV-infected patients and healthy controls. Whole-study findings and limits: The diversity differences were not explained by slight age and sex differences between study cohorts. MAIT alpha-chain CDR3s were frequent in healthy controls, depleted in HIV+. The authors saw processing only sixteen HIV-infected individuals as a major limitation on generality.

This CDR3 contains 14 residues. Trimming cost V 1 base and J 8 bases, with 17 bases left between them. Germline V gives CDR1 DFQATT, CDR2 SNEGSKA (reference sequence). cDNA was made from 400 to 500 ng RNA using alpha and beta constant primers. Alpha and beta chain libraries were made separately by chain-specific third strand synthesis with multiplexing indices. Ligation attached cDNA to a 5' RACE adapter that carried a random hexamer and SP2 site. TCRdb re-derived calls from the 5' RACE reads in MiXCR, one entry per CDR3 protein. This repertoire shows 15,000 or so distinct CDR3 sequences, roughly 7.6% found once; its top ten account for roughly 8%. At least ten counts were recorded for this clonotype. Its antigen is as yet unknown. The repertoire came from unfractionated whole blood and reflected all unsorted peripheral T cells.

The clonotype comes from an adult in good health. The sample consisted of blood. The chain combines TRBV20-1 with TRBJ1-1; D may be TRBD1 (5 bases). CDR3 amino acids: CSARVIRDPQEAFF. The DNA of the CDR3 is TGCAGTGCTAGAGTGATTCGGGACCCCCAAGAAGCTTTCTTT.